This TCR beta chain stems from a study of early T cells in non-severe SARS-CoV-2 infection. Study-level information: Bulk RNA isolated from unsorted whole blood underwent sequencing; chains were not paired.

General study findings and limits: Lookups in VDJdb leaned toward anti-spike CD8 responses and missed private and CD4 specificities.

As to this clonotype: The antigen remains undetermined. Without the conserved terminal phenylalanine or tryptophan, this CDR3 likely stems from a read error.

Attached unique molecular identifiers marked individual cDNA molecules. MiXCR, run by TCRdb on the 5' RACE reads, gives a single entry per CDR3 protein. The repertoire has approximately 68,000 distinct CDR3 sequences, around 10% of them found once; the top ten carry more than 7.5%. This specimen consisted of whole blood, obtained at baseline. This sequence originates from an adult who was a healthcare worker with PCR-confirmed SARS-CoV-2 infection or an uninfected control (not recorded which).

The CDR3 DNA reads as TGTGCCAGCAGCCCCACTGGGACAGGGAGCTCCTACGAGCAGTACCTC. Protein product: CASSPTGTGSSYEQYL. The rearrangement uses TRBV5-5 and TRBJ2-7; TRBD1 matches 9 bases. The CDR3 runs to 16 residues. Germline assignment: CDR1 SGHKS and CDR2 YYEKEE (reference sequence). Trimming at V came to 4 bases and at J to 0 bases, leaving 8 bases not matched to a gene.